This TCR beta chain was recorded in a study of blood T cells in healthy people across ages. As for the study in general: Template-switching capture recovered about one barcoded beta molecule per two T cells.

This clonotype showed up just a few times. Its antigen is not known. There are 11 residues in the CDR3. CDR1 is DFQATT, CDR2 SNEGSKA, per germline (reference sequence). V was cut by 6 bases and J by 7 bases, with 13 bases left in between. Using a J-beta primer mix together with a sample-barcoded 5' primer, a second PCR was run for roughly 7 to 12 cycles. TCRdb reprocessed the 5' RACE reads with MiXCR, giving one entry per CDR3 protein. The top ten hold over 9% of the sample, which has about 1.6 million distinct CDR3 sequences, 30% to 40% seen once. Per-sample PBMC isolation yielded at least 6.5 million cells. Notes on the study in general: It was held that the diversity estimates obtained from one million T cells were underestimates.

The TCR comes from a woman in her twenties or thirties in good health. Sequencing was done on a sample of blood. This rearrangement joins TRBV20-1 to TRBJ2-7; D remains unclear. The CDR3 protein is CSAGSLGEQYF. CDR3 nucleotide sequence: TGCAGTGCGGGGTCTCTTGGGGAGCAGTACTTC.